This T cell receptor beta chain came from a study of tumor-infiltrating lymphocytes in localized non-small cell lung cancer. Study overall: Each patient gave resected tumor and non-adjacent uninvolved lung tissue.

Study-wide points: Higher tumor T cell infiltration than in uninvolved lung was supported by TCRbeta sequencing. No T-cell fraction difference was seen between IM1 and IM2 tumors. Different pieces of the same tissue went to different assays, confounding technical variation with intratumor heterogeneity.

About this clone: Its specificity is not known.

The table came from immunoSEQ multiplex PCR; TCRdb's copy has only in-frame clones and leaves some out. In the table there are about 3,000 clones, over 65% of which are singletons. V trimming: 4 bases; J trimming: 1 base; junction bases outside the gene matches: 11. The germline CDR1 and CDR2 sequences are SGHTS and YDEGEE. The CDR3 covers 17 residues. The sequencing sample was made of uninvolved lung tissue not adjacent to the tumor. The receptor comes from a human donor with non-small cell lung cancer. This rearrangement joins TRBV5-8 to TRBJ2-3, with 8 bases matching TRBD2. CDR3 bases: TGTGCCAGCAGCCGCCTCACCGGGACTAGGGGCACAGATACGCAGTATTTT. Its protein is CASSRLTGTRGTDTQYF.